This passage covers 18 T cell receptor beta chains from one sample sequenced in a study of T cell clones after liver transplantation. The assay was immunoSEQ multiplex PCR, and TCRdb's table has in-frame clones only and misses some. The sample consists of under 150,000 clones, less than 95% of them appearing once. The sequencing here drew on CD4+ T cells from blood, taken 12 months after liver transplant. These receptor sequences come from a human patient who received a liver transplant. Some T cells may arise from the graft donor.

The chain employs TRBV18 and TRBJ2-1; D not resolved. CDR1 and CDR2 from the germline V gene are KGHSH and LQKENI. Trimming stripped 2 bases from V and 8 bases from J, with 13 bases between. This CDR3 comprises 14 residues. The CDR3 coding sequence is TGTGCCAGCTCACCATCCGGAGCAGCAGATGAGCAGTTCTTC. The encoded protein is CASSPSGAADEQFF.

The chain has TRBV2 and TRBJ1-2; 11 nucleotides align to TRBD1. Trimming at V came to 6 bases and at J to 2 bases, leaving 5 bases not matched to a gene. The germline V gene has CDR1 SNHLY and CDR2 FYNNEI. This CDR3 is 15 amino acids long. CDR3 sequence: CASRRGQGANYGYTF. The CDR3 nucleotides are TGTGCCAGCAGACGTGGACAGGGGGCGAACTATGGCTACACCTTC.

This clone showed up just a few times. The genes are TRBV11-2 and TRBJ2-2, with 8 bases lining up with TRBD1. This CDR3 region has 14 residues. Germline-derived CDR1 and CDR2 are SGHAT and FQNNGV. Trimming cost V 2 bases and J 5 bases; bases outside gene matches: 1. The CDR3 is CASSLRQGTGELFF. Here the CDR3 DNA reads TGTGCCAGCAGCTTAAGACAGGGGACCGGGGAGCTGTTTTTT.

DNA for the CDR3: TGTGCCAGCAGTTTATCCGGACGTGAGCAGTTCTTC. Translated, it gives CASSLSGREQFF. The V gene is TRBV28, the J gene TRBJ2-1; D is uncertain. Trimming removed 1 base from V and 9 bases from J, with 7 bases in between. Per the germline V gene, CDR1 is MDHEN and CDR2 is SYDVKM. The length of the CDR3 is 12 residues.

The chain joins TRBV14 to TRBJ1-2; D call uncertain. Germline assignment: CDR1 SGHDN and CDR2 FVKESK. CDR3 length: 13 residues. Between the trimmed V and J ends, which lost 4 bases and 5 bases, there was a span of 11 bases. CDR3 nucleotide sequence: TGTGCCAGCAGCCTCGGACTTTTATATGGCTACACCTTC. Amino acids: CASSLGLLYGYTF.

CDR3: CASSQYPGETGANVLTF. CDR3 DNA: TGCGCCAGCAGCCAATATCCCGGGGAGACTGGGGCCAACGTCCTGACTTTC. The J gene is TRBJ2-6, the V gene TRBV4-1; TRBD2 is a possible D gene (5 bases). Trimming stripped 2 bases from V and 2 bases from J, with 13 bases between. Germline V gene sequence: CDR1 MGHRA, CDR2 YSYEKL. The CDR3 covers 17 residues.

The chain joins TRBV7-2 to TRBJ1-2; D uncertain. The CDR3 totals 13 residues. Trimming removed 2 bases at V and 2 bases at J, with 6 bases between. CDR1 is SGHTA, CDR2 FQGNSA, per germline. CDR3: CASSLNRNYGYTF. The CDR3 bases are TGTGCCAGCAGCTTAAACAGAAACTATGGCTACACCTTC. Full variable domain (missing parts from reference TRBV7-2 and TRBJ1-2): GAGVSQSPSNKVTEKGKDVELRCDPISGHTALYWYRQSLGQGLEFLIYFQGNSAPDKSGLPSDRFSAERTGGSVSTLTIQRTQQEDSAVYLCASSLNRNYGYTFGSGTRLTVV.

The chain links TRBV9 to TRBJ2-3, with 14 positions matching TRBD2. Per the germline V gene, CDR1 is SGDLS and CDR2 is YYNGEE. This CDR3 has 17 residues. Losses at the gene ends were 3 bases for V and 6 bases for J; bases not matched to a gene: 9. The DNA of the CDR3 is TGTGCCAGCAGCGAACGACTAGCGGGAGGGCCCGGGGATACGCAGTATTTT. Protein: CASSERLAGGPGDTQYF.

The genes are TRBV6-5 and TRBJ2-2; TRBD2 matches 8 bases. The CDR3 extends over 13 amino acids. Germline V gives CDR1 MNHEY, CDR2 SVGAGI. This CDR3 is CAVAGGYTGELFF. As DNA, the CDR3 is TGTGCGGTGGCGGGAGGCTACACCGGGGAGCTGTTTTTT.

The chain recombines TRBV18 with TRBJ2-7; unclear D gene. The germline V and J ends were trimmed by 3 bases and 6 bases, with 9 bases remaining between them. This CDR3 has 12 residues. Germline loops: CDR1 KGHSH, CDR2 LQKENI. The CDR3 sequence is CASSPDSSEQYF. The CDR3 DNA is TGTGCCAGCTCACCCGACTCGAGCGAGCAGTACTTC.

This chain uses TRBV27 with TRBJ1-2; 9 positions match TRBD1. This CDR3 has 16 residues. With V trimmed by 5 bases and J by 1 base, 8 bases remained unmatched. The germline gives CDR1 MNHEY, CDR2 SMNVEV (reference sequence). The CDR3 here is CASSTIRDRDNYGYTF. In DNA, the CDR3 is TGTGCCAGCAGTACCATCCGGGACAGGGATAACTATGGCTACACCTTC.

The rearrangement links TRBV2 to TRBJ1-4, with 8 bases identical to TRBD1. CDR3 length equals 14 residues. CDR1 SNHLY and CDR2 FYNNEI come from the germline V gene. Losses at the gene ends were 6 bases for V and 3 bases for J; bases not matched to a gene: 3. The CDR3 DNA reads TGTGCCAGCAGCTGGACAGGGTCTAATGAAAAACTGTTTTTT. The encoded protein is CASSWTGSNEKLFF.

The rearrangement joins TRBV5-4 to TRBJ1-2; D not certain. The V gene's germline CDR1 is SGHNT and CDR2 YYREEE (reference sequence). The CDR3 has 13 amino acids. Trimming removed 3 bases from V and 3 bases from J, with 9 bases in between. CDR3 residues: CASSYNIDYGYTF. The CDR3, as DNA: TGTGCCAGCAGCTATAACATAGACTATGGCTACACCTTC.

The CDR3 loop is CASSRGLAGFNEQFF. The DNA of the CDR3 is TGTGCCAGCAGCCGGGGACTAGCGGGATTCAATGAGCAGTTCTTC. The gene calls are TRBV5-6 and TRBJ2-1; 13 bases align to TRBD2. Germline V gene data show CDR1 as SGHDT and CDR2 as YYEEEE. The CDR3 contains 15 residues. The junction had 4 bases not matched to a gene; V was cut back by 4 bases and J by 6 bases.

V gene TRBV20-1 combines with J gene TRBJ2-3; no definite D call. V shed 2 bases and J shed 3 bases, with 3 bases lying between them. Germline CDR1 DFQATT, CDR2 SNEGSKA (reference sequence). The CDR3 contains 11 residues. CDR3 sequence: CSARTTDTQYF. In DNA form, the CDR3 reads TGCAGTGCTAGAACTACAGATACGCAGTATTTT.

V and J are TRBV5-1 and TRBJ2-2; D unresolved. The CDR3 extends over 16 amino acids. Germline V gene sequence: CDR1 SGHRS, CDR2 YFSETQ. With 6 bases removed from V and 4 bases from J, the gap between germline ends came to 19 bases. This CDR3 is CASNPYGSGRTGELFF. For the CDR3, the DNA is TGCGCCAGCAACCCTTATGGATCAGGTCGCACCGGGGAGCTGTTTTTT.

The chain combines TRBV10-3 with TRBJ1-4; tentative D call: TRBD1 (6 bases). The germline V gene encodes CDR1 ENHRY and CDR2 SYGVKD. Trimming took 3 bases from V and 5 from J, leaving 13 bases between them. The CDR3 runs to 15 residues. The CDR3 sequence: CAISDSGAGNEKLFF. DNA of the CDR3: TGTGCCATCAGTGACTCAGGGGCGGGGAATGAAAAACTGTTTTTT.

The chain uses TRBV7-2 and TRBJ2-2; 9 nucleotides agree with TRBD2. V lost 5 bases, J lost 5 bases, and 9 bases stayed unmatched. The CDR3 sequence is 16 residues long. The germline V gene has CDR1 SGHTA and CDR2 FQGNSA. The CDR3 protein is CASSPGDSGSTGELFF. The CDR3 coding sequence is TGTGCCAGCAGCCCCGGCGATAGCGGGAGTACCGGGGAGCTGTTTTTT.